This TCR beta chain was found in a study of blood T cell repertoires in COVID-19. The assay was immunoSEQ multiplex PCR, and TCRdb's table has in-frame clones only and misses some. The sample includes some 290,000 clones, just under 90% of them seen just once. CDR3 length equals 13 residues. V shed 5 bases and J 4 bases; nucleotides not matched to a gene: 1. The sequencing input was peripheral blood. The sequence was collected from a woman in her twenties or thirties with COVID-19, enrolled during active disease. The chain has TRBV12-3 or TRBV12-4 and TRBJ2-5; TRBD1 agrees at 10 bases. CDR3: CASSRTGGETQYF. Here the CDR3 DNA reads TGTGCCAGCAGTCGGACAGGGGGAGAGACCCAGTACTTC.